Below are 25 T cell receptor beta chains sequenced from a single sample in a study of blood T cell repertoires in COVID-19 (dated by TCRdb to the early 2020s). The receptor library was made with the immunoSEQ multiplex PCR assay. As stored in TCRdb, this immuneACCESS dataset retains in-frame rearrangements with V and J assigned. A fraction of the clones does not appear; measured against another copy, unresolved V genes explain less than half of the discrepancy, and the remainder lacks a known reason. This sample gives about 200,000 clones in total; around four fifths of them show up just once. The biggest ten clones account for around 0.93% of the sample. Sequencing used peripheral blood. Receptors were obtained from a man aged 55 to 70 with COVID-19, enrolled during active disease.

This clone was detected only a few times. The V call is TRBV7-3, the J call TRBJ1-1; D is undetermined. CDR3 length: 14 amino acids. Trimming stripped 1 base from V and 1 base from J, with 7 bases between. The germline V gene encodes CDR1 SGHTA and CDR2 FQGTGA. CDR3 loop: CASSLSSGNTEAFF. CDR3 sequence (DNA): TGTGCCAGCAGCTTAAGTTCCGGGAACACTGAAGCTTTCTTT. The full variable domain, its missing parts supplied by reference TRBV7-3 and TRBJ1-1, is GAGVSQTPSNKVTEKGKYVELRCDPISGHTALYWYRQSLGQGPEFLIYFQGTGAADDSGLPNDRFFAVRPEGSVSTLKIQRTERGDSAVYLCASSLSSGNTEAFFGQGTRLTVV.

The genes are TRBV28 and TRBJ1-6, with D possibly being TRBD1 (5 bases). CDR1 and CDR2 from the germline V gene are MDHEN and SYDVKM. V lost 5 bases to trimming and J lost 14 bases, with 16 bases between them. The CDR3 contains 13 residues. In DNA form, the CDR3 reads TGTGCCAGCAGTGCCCGAGAGTACAGGTCCCTCCACTTT. Translated: CASSAREYRSLHF.

This clone was counted once. The rearrangement links TRBV30 to TRBJ1-2; tentatively, D is TRBD1 (6 bases). V lost 2 bases and J lost 1, with 26 bases in between. From germline, CDR1 is GTSNPN and CDR2 SVGIG (reference sequence). The CDR3 loop spans 19 amino acids. The CDR3 DNA reads TGTGCCTGGAGTTTACTCCCGGGACACCCGACCGACCTTAACTATGGCTACACCTTC. Protein: CAWSLLPGHPTDLNYGYTF. Drawing the rest from reference TRBV30 and TRBJ1-2, the complete variable domain is SQTIHQWPATLVQPVGSPLSLECTVEGTSNPNLYWYRQAAGRGLQLLFYSVGIGQISSEVPQNLSASRPQDRQFILSSKKLLLSDSGFYLCAWSLLPGHPTDLNYGYTFGSGTRLTVV.

The table lists this clone with a count of one. This chain joins TRBV6-5 and TRBJ1-5, with 9 bases lining up with TRBD1. Germline CDR1 reads MNHEY; CDR2 reads SVGAGI. The CDR3 spans 14 residues. Trimming at V came to 7 bases and at J to 4 bases, leaving 5 bases not matched to a gene. CDR3: CASIKTGGNQPQHF. CDR3 in DNA: TGTGCCAGCATAAAGACAGGGGGAAATCAGCCCCAGCATTTT.

This rearrangement joins TRBV13 to TRBJ2-7; D is undetermined. CDR1 is PRHDT and CDR2 is FYEKMQ in the germline V gene (reference sequence). The V end lost 1 base, the J end lost 6 bases, and 10 bases lay between the germline ends. The CDR3 is 13 residues long. The CDR3 DNA reads TGTGCCAGCAGCTTAGAAACACCTTCCGAGCAGTACTTC. Translation gives CASSLETPSEQYF.

Only a few counts were recorded for this clone. J is TRBJ2-3 and V is TRBV7-3; a weak D match, TRBD2 (5 bases). Germline V CDR1 and CDR2: SGHTA, FQGTGA. Trimming removed 5 bases from V and 1 base from J, with 10 bases in between. This CDR3 contains 14 residues. The CDR3 bases are TGTGCCAGCAGCCGGACTGGGGGCACAGATACGCAGTATTTT. It codes for CASSRTGGTDTQYF.

The chain has TRBV27 and TRBJ1-1; D possibly corresponds to TRBD1 (5 bases). CDR3 length: 14 residues. Trimming left V 5 bases short and J 3 bases short, with 13 bases between. Germline CDR1 reads MNHEY; CDR2 reads SMNVEV (reference sequence). CDR3 bases: TGTGCCAGCAGTACCCAGGGATTTTACACTGAAGCTTTCTTT. It specifies CASSTQGFYTEAFF.

The CDR3 nucleotides are TGTGCCAGCAGTACCTCCCTCCTCATCACAGGAGTGGCCAAAAACATTCAGTACTTC. The encoded protein is CASSTSLLITGVAKNIQYF. V gene TRBV27 combines with J gene TRBJ2-4, with D perhaps matching TRBD1 (5 bases). The CDR3 totals 19 residues. Germline V gene sequence: CDR1 MNHEY, CDR2 SMNVEV (reference sequence). Deletions cut 5 bases from V and 1 base from J, with 24 bases between.

The chain employs TRBV30 and TRBJ1-1; tentatively, D is TRBD1 (5 bases). CDR1 is GTSNPN and CDR2 is SVGIG in the germline V gene (reference sequence). V was cut by 1 base and J by 10 bases, with 10 bases left in between. This CDR3 is 11 amino acids long. In DNA form, the CDR3 reads TGTGCCTGGAGTGAGGGGACTAGAGCTTTCTTT. It is translated as CAWSEGTRAFF.

The rearrangement joins TRBV5-1 to TRBJ2-3, with 11 bases that match TRBD2. V dropped 2 bases and J dropped 6; count of bases not matched to a gene: 5. This CDR3 has 15 amino acids. From germline, CDR1 is SGHRS and CDR2 YFSETQ. The CDR3: CASSFGLAGRDTQYF. The CDR3 DNA reads TGCGCCAGCAGCTTCGGACTAGCGGGTAGGGATACGCAGTATTTT.

This clone was found a few times. V and J are TRBV19 and TRBJ1-5; 7 bases map to TRBD1. The J segment lost 4 bases and the V segment lost 3 bases, leaving 9 bases of the junction unmatched. The CDR3 consists of 16 residues. The germline gives CDR1 LNHDA, CDR2 SQIVND (reference sequence). This CDR3 reads CASSIPRGRGNQPQHF. CDR3 sequence (DNA): TGTGCCAGTAGTATTCCCCGAGGCAGGGGGAATCAGCCCCAGCATTTT.

The chain employs TRBV9 and TRBJ2-2, with D maybe TRBD2 (6 bases). The CDR3 extends over 13 amino acids. The germline CDR1 and CDR2 sequences are SGDLS and YYNGEE. With 4 bases removed from V and 5 bases from J, the gap between germline ends came to 9 bases. The CDR3 region has the DNA TGTGCCAGCAGCATTGGGGGGACCGGGGAGCTGTTTTTT. This gives the protein CASSIGGTGELFF.

The V call is TRBV5-1, the J call TRBJ2-7, with 8 bases fitting TRBD1. Germline CDR1 and CDR2: SGHRS and YFSETQ. Trimming at V came to 4 bases and at J to 2 bases, leaving 11 bases not matched to a gene. The CDR3 length is 16 residues. CDR3 amino acids: CASSPSGDRTTYEQYF. In DNA form, the CDR3 reads TGCGCCAGCAGCCCATCCGGGGACAGGACTACCTACGAGCAGTACTTC.

The chain recombines TRBV6-6 with TRBJ2-3, with TRBD2 matching 8 bases. Looked up from germline, CDR1 is MNHNY and CDR2 is SVGAGI (reference sequence). The CDR3 extends over 17 amino acids. Trimming at V came to 5 bases and at J to 0 bases, leaving 10 bases not matched to a gene. The CDR3 DNA reads TGTGCCAGCAGTCAACAGTTAGCGGGACTAAGCACAGATACGCAGTATTTT. Translated, it gives CASSQQLAGLSTDTQYF.

This chain joins TRBV10-3 and TRBJ2-7; TRBD1 is a possible D gene (6 bases). Germline CDR1 and CDR2: ENHRY and SYGVKD. The CDR3 has 13 amino acids. V shed 6 bases and J shed 6 bases, with 15 bases lying between them. This CDR3 reads CAISGQLDTEQYF. Written as DNA, the CDR3 is TGTGCCATCAGCGGACAGCTCGACACCGAGCAGTACTTC.

This clone was found a few times. This specimen includes other DNA sequences encoding the same CDR3. This rearrangement joins TRBV2 to TRBJ1-5; TRBD1 agrees at 9 bases. The CDR3 sequence is 14 residues long. With 4 bases clipped from V and 2 bases from J, the junction kept 0 bases outside the gene matches. Germline V gene data show CDR1 as SNHLY and CDR2 as FYNNEI. The CDR3, as DNA: TGTGCCAGCAGTGGGACAGGGGGCAATCAGCCCCAGCATTTT. This codes for CASSGTGGNQPQHF.

The chain carries TRBV13 and TRBJ2-3; D call uncertain. The V gene's germline CDR1 is PRHDT and CDR2 FYEKMQ (reference sequence). Between the trimmed V and J ends, which lost 4 bases and 1 base, there was a span of 12 bases. The CDR3 covers 15 residues. DNA of the CDR3: TGTGCCAGCAGCTCCCCTGACTCGGGCACAGATACGCAGTATTTT. This codes for CASSSPDSGTDTQYF.

The gene calls are TRBV7-8 and TRBJ2-3, with TRBD2 identical over 12 bases. CDR3 length: 15 amino acids. Germline V gene lookup returns CDR1 SGHVS and CDR2 FQNEAQ. V shed 4 bases and J 3 bases; nucleotides not matched to a gene: 2. The CDR3 here is CASSSTSGRTDTQYF. CDR3 in DNA: TGTGCCAGCAGCTCGACTAGCGGGAGAACAGATACGCAGTATTTT.

Details on this clone: A junction boundary mismatches the germline segment, possibly from a read error. The chain is built from TRBV6-5 and TRBJ1-5; 8 bases match TRBD1. Germline values: CDR1 MNHEY, CDR2 SVGAGI. The CDR3 consists of 14 residues. CDR3 nucleotides: TGTGCCAGCAGCCTTGACAGGGGCAACCAGCCCCAGCATTTT. Protein: CASSLDRGNQPQHF.

Notes on this clone: Other DNA sequences in this sample translate to the same CDR3. This CDR3 reads CASSTQTGGTESYQPQHF. The CDR3 coding sequence is TGTGCCAGCAGCACCCAAACAGGGGGGACAGAAAGCTATCAGCCCCAGCATTTT. V usage is TRBV11-3 and J usage is TRBJ1-5; TRBD1 matches 8 bases. CDR1 is SGHNT and CDR2 is YENEEA in the germline V gene. The V segment lost 5 bases and the J segment 5 bases; nucleotides outside the gene matches: 17. The CDR3 consists of 18 residues.

This clone is a singleton in its sample. The chain joins TRBV6-2 or TRBV6-3 to TRBJ2-7; 9 bases map to TRBD2. After removal of 4 bases from V and 4 bases from J, the junction contained 11 bases not matched to a gene. Germline V gives CDR1 MNHEY, CDR2 SVGEGT. The CDR3 sequence is 16 residues long. The chain's CDR3 is CASSFPAGGLPYEQYF. The CDR3 DNA reads as TGTGCCAGCAGTTTCCCAGCGGGAGGTCTTCCTTACGAGCAGTACTTC.

The chain combines TRBV5-4 with TRBJ1-3; D is unclear. This CDR3 comprises 15 residues. CDR1 and CDR2 from the germline V gene are SGHNT and YYREEE (reference sequence). Between the trimmed V and J ends, which lost 1 base and 0 bases, there was a span of 8 bases. CDR3 sequence (DNA): TGTGCCAGCAGCTTGTCAGGCCCCTCTGGAAACACCATATATTTT. It codes for CASSLSGPSGNTIYF. The whole variable domain, filled in from reference TRBV5-4 and TRBJ1-3, reads ETGVTQSPTHLIKTRGQQVTLRCSSQSGHNTVSWYQQALGQGPQFIFQYYREEENGRGNFPPRFSGLQFPNYSSELNVNALELDDSALYLCASSLSGPSGNTIYFGEGSWLTVV.

The chain uses TRBV19 and TRBJ1-2; 7 bases fit TRBD1. This CDR3 is built from 15 residues. With 7 bases clipped from V and 0 bases from J, the junction kept 8 bases outside the gene matches. Germline values: CDR1 LNHDA, CDR2 SQIVND (reference sequence). The CDR3 sequence is CASIQGTDANYGYTF. The CDR3 nucleotides are TGTGCCAGTATACAGGGGACGGACGCTAACTATGGCTACACCTTC.

The CDR3 region is CASSTRQGSIGPEAFF. CDR3 nucleotide sequence: TGCGCCAGCAGCACGCGACAGGGGAGTATCGGGCCTGAAGCTTTCTTT. V usage is TRBV5-1 and J usage is TRBJ1-1, with TRBD1 matching over 8 bases. The CDR3 runs 16 residues. CDR1 and CDR2 (germline): SGHRS, YFSETQ. V was pared by 4 bases and J by 6 bases, with 14 bases of the junction left unmatched.

The chain uses TRBV10-3 and TRBJ1-5; TRBD1 might be the D (6 bases). Germline V gene data show CDR1 as ENHRY and CDR2 as SYGVKD. Trimming took off 0 bases at V and 7 bases at J, with 13 bases between the two ends. The CDR3 contains 15 residues. The CDR3 reads CAISESGQSSQPQHF. The CDR3 region has the DNA TGTGCCATCAGTGAGTCTGGACAGAGTTCCCAGCCCCAGCATTTT.